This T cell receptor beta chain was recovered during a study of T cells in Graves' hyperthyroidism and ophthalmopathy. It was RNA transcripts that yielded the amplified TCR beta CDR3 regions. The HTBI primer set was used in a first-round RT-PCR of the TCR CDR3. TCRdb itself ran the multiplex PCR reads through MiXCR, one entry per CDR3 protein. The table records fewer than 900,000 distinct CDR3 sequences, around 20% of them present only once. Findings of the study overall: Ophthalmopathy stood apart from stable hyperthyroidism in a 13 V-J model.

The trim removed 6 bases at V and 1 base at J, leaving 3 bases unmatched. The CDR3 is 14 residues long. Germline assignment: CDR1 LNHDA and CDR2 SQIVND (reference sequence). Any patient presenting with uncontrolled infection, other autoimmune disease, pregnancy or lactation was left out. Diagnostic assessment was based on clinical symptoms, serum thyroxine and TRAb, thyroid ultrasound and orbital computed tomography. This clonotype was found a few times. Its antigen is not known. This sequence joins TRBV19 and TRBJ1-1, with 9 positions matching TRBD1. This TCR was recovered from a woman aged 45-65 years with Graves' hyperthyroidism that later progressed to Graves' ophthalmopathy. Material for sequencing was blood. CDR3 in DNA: TGTGCCAGTAGGGCGGACAGGGGGAACACTGAAGCTTTCTTT. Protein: CASRADRGNTEAFF.